The text below deals with one T cell receptor beta chain. Its antigen is not known. These data are taken from a study of graft-versus-host responses after intestinal transplantation. Here immunoSEQ multiplex PCR was the method, and the copy in TCRdb shows in-frame clones only, minus some. The table shows tens of thousands of clones, with roughly 90% occurring only once. Study-wide results and caveats: Peak circulating GvH clone levels tracked with early post-transplant HvG declines.

CDR3 length: 11 residues. V gave up 8 bases and J gave up 4 bases, with 8 bases separating them. The germline gives CDR1 MDHEN, CDR2 SYDVKM. The gene calls are TRBV28 and TRBJ1-2; D remains unclear. The sequencing here drew on unstimulated CD8+ T cells sorted from spleen or lymph node cells, taken before intestinal transplant. The receptor's source is a human donor who received an intestinal transplant. The DNA of the CDR3 is TGTGCCAGCGTTGGGAGCTATGGCTACACCTTC. Translating it yields CASVGSYGYTF.